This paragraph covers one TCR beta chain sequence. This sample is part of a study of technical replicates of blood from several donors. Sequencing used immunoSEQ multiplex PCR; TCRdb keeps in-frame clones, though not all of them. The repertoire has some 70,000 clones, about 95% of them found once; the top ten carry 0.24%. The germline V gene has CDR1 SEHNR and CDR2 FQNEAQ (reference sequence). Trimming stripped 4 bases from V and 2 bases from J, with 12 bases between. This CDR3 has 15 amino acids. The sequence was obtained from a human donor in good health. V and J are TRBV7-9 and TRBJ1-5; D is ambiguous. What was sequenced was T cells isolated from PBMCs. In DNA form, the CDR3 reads TGTGCCAGCAGCTCGCTTTACGGGGGCAATCAGCCCCAGCATTTT. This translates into CASSSLYGGNQPQHF.